These 29 T cell receptor beta chains originate from one sample sequenced in a study of response to subunit inactivated influenza vaccine. TCRdb re-called the RT-PCR reads with MiXCR, one entry per CDR3 protein. This table has more than 200,000 distinct CDR3 sequences, 12% appearing once. The specimen was non-naive T cells sorted from PBMCs, collected 14 days before vaccination. These receptor sequences come from a man aged 50-59 years who received an inactivated influenza vaccine.

CDR3 sequence (DNA): TGTGCCAGCAGTCAGGGGGGTTTGCGTGTAAAACTGTTTTTT. This gives the protein CASSQGGLRVKLFF. This chain uses TRBV6-1 with TRBJ1-4; TRBD1 agrees at 7 bases. Germline V gives CDR1 MNHNS, CDR2 SASEGT. V lost 5 bases and J lost 10; bases outside the gene matches: 10. This CDR3 contains 14 residues.

There are a few counts of this clonotype. The rearrangement joins TRBV20-1 to TRBJ2-7; D perhaps matches TRBD2 (7 bases). The germline CDR1 and CDR2 sequences are DFQATT and SNEGSKA (reference sequence). Trimming took off 0 bases at V and 3 bases at J, with 15 bases between the two ends. The CDR3 is 15 amino acids. The CDR3 here is CSARDAGAVYYEQYF. CDR3 DNA: TGCAGTGCTAGAGACGCGGGGGCAGTTTACTACGAGCAGTACTTC.

V and J are TRBV6-1 and TRBJ2-5; tentative D call: TRBD2 (6 bases). Germline CDR1 and CDR2: MNHNS and SASEGT. CDR3 length: 13 residues. V lost 6 bases, J lost 5 bases, and 13 bases lay in between. The CDR3 sequence is CASRQGREETQYF. The CDR3 DNA reads as TGTGCCAGCAGGCAGGGCCGGGAGGAGACCCAGTACTTC.

This sequence joins TRBV20-1 and TRBJ2-1; D may be TRBD2 (5 bases). CDR1 and CDR2 from the germline V gene are DFQATT and SNEGSKA (reference sequence). The ends were cut back, 3 bases at V and 0 bases at J, with 9 bases in the middle. The CDR3 loop spans 14 amino acids. CDR3 residues: CSARTGYSYNEQFF. The CDR3 DNA follows: TGCAGTGCTAGGACGGGGTACTCCTACAATGAGCAGTTCTTC.

This chain connects TRBV9 to TRBJ1-6; the D is unclear. Germline assignment: CDR1 SGDLS and CDR2 YYNGEE. Trimming stripped 0 bases from V and 10 bases from J, with 14 bases between. The CDR3 runs 15 residues. CDR3 DNA sequence: TGTGCCAGCAGCGTAGCGCGGGGTTCTGGATCACCCCTCCACTTT. Translating it yields CASSVARGSGSPLHF.

About this clonotype itself: The junction and the germline gene differ at one end; a read error may be behind it. The chain carries TRBV29-1 and TRBJ2-6; D tentatively fits TRBD1 or TRBD2 (6 bases each). The CDR3 is 13 residues long. The germline V gene encodes CDR1 SQVTM and CDR2 ANQGSEA. The CDR3 nucleotides are TGCAGCGTTCCCGGGTGGGGGGCCAACGTCCTGTCTTTC. Its protein product is CSVPGWGANVLSF.

V gene TRBV12-3 or TRBV12-4 combines with J gene TRBJ2-5; 10 positions agree with TRBD2. Trimming removed 3 bases from V and 1 base from J; junction bases left unmatched: 2. The CDR3 is 15 amino acids. Here the CDR3 reads CASSLTSGLQETQYF. CDR3 in DNA: TGTGCCAGCAGTTTGACTAGCGGGCTCCAAGAGACCCAGTACTTC.

This clonotype was counted at least ten times. This chain uses TRBV29-1 with TRBJ2-7; D remains ambiguous. V gave up 4 bases and J gave up 2 bases, with 15 bases separating them. CDR3 length: 14 residues. The germline CDR1 and CDR2 sequences are SQVTM and ANQGSEA. The CDR3 nucleotides read TGCAGCGTTGGTTCGTTGGGCACTCCCTACGAGCAGTACTTC. It is translated as CSVGSLGTPYEQYF.

This clonotype was seen many times. The chain couples TRBV6-1 to TRBJ1-5; D unclear. V lost 4 bases to trimming and J lost 2 bases, with 9 bases between them. Germline values: CDR1 MNHNS, CDR2 SASEGT. The CDR3 consists of 14 residues. Here the CDR3 reads CASSASQGNQPQHF. The CDR3, as DNA: TGTGCCAGCAGTGCTAGCCAGGGCAATCAGCCCCAGCATTTT.

This clonotype has only a few counts. This rearrangement joins TRBV6-4 to TRBJ2-3; no definite D call. The V gene's germline CDR1 is MRHNA and CDR2 SNTAGT. Trimming cost V 7 bases and J 7 bases, with 21 bases left between them. The CDR3 has 15 amino acids. The CDR3 spells CASTERAGVGHTQYF. The CDR3 nucleotides read TGTGCCAGCACCGAACGCGCCGGAGTTGGGCATACGCAGTATTTT.

The DNA of the CDR3 is TGCGCCAGCAGCCAAGATCCCCCGTCTCCGGGGACATTGTCTGGAAACACCATATATTTT. Protein: CASSQDPPSPGTLSGNTIYF. The J gene is TRBJ1-3, the V gene TRBV4-1; perhaps TRBD1 as D (6 bases). The CDR3 runs to 20 residues. The V end was cut by 0 bases, the J end by 1 base, with 22 bases between. The germline V gene has CDR1 MGHRA and CDR2 YSYEKL.

Points on this clonotype: A much larger clone lies one base from this, so it may be a read error. The V and J genes are TRBV20-1 and TRBJ2-3, with a possible D match to TRBD2 (6 bases). The CDR3 extends over 14 amino acids. CDR1 is DFQATT and CDR2 is SNEGSKA in the germline V gene (reference sequence). Trimming pared 3 bases from V and 7 bases from J, leaving 17 bases between. The DNA of the CDR3 is TGCAGTGCTAGTGGGGACTCAGCCTTCAATACGCAGTATTTT. Translating it yields CSASGDSAFNTQYF.

This clonotype was observed a handful of times. The V and J genes are TRBV20-1 and TRBJ2-2; 10 bases agree with TRBD2. After removal of 0 bases from V and 2 bases from J, the junction contained 9 bases not matched to a gene. The CDR3 consists of 18 residues. In germline, CDR1 is DFQATT, CDR2 SNEGSKA (reference sequence). The DNA of the CDR3 is TGCAGTGCTAGAGACCGAGGTAGCGGGAGGCCCAACACCGGGGAGCTGTTTTTT. It translates to CSARDRGSGRPNTGELFF.

With regard to this clonotype: The missing conserved phenylalanine or tryptophan at the end of this CDR3 makes a read error likely. J is TRBJ2-7 and V is TRBV6-2 or TRBV6-3; D unresolved. The germline V gene encodes CDR1 MNHEY and CDR2 SVGEGT. The V end lost 5 bases, the J end lost 5 bases, and 16 bases lay between the germline ends. The CDR3 runs to 14 residues. The CDR3 is CASSDPFRKNEQYI. DNA of the CDR3: TGTGCCAGCAGTGACCCCTTTCGGAAAAACGAGCAGTACATC.

A note on this clonotype: A much larger clone differs by one base, so this may be a read error. The chain uses TRBV10-1 and TRBJ2-3; TRBD1 might be the D (6 bases). Germline CDR1 WNHNN, CDR2 SYGVQD (reference sequence). The CDR3 covers 14 residues. Trimming took off 7 bases at V and 8 bases at J, with 19 bases between the two ends. CDR3 protein: CASTPDRLFGTQYF. In DNA, the CDR3 is TGCGCCAGCACCCCGGACAGATTATTCGGTACGCAGTATTTT.

J is TRBJ2-5 and V is TRBV5-1; tentative D call: TRBD2 (5 bases). The CDR3 extends over 13 amino acids. Trimming took 6 bases from V and 5 from J, leaving 14 bases between them. From germline, CDR1 is SGHRS and CDR2 YFSETQ. The CDR3 here is CASKTVGVETQYF. In nucleotides, the CDR3 is TGCGCCAGCAAAACAGTCGGGGTGGAGACCCAGTACTTC.

The chain joins TRBV25-1 to TRBJ2-7, with a tentative D call TRBD2 (6 bases). V lost 3 bases, J lost 6 bases, and 12 bases lay in between. CDR3 length equals 13 residues. Germline CDR1 reads MGHDK; CDR2 reads SYGVNS. CDR3 sequence: CASSDGGDSEQYF. CDR3 in DNA: TGTGCCAGCAGTGATGGTGGGGACTCCGAGCAGTACTTC.

This clonotype has just a few counts. V is TRBV7-6 and J is TRBJ2-7, with 7 bases lining up with TRBD1. The CDR3 length is 15 residues. The junction had 6 bases not matched to a gene; V was cut back by 4 bases and J by 0 bases. Germline CDR1 and CDR2: SGHVS and FNYEAQ. CDR3 region: CASSSDRASSYEQYF. The CDR3 DNA is TGTGCCAGCAGCTCCGACAGGGCGAGCTCCTACGAGCAGTACTTC. The full variable domain, with the rest looked up from reference TRBV7-6 and TRBJ2-7, is GAGVSQSPRYKVTKRGQDVALRCDPISGHVSLYWYRQALGQGPEFLTYFNYEAQQDKSGLPNDRFSAERPEGSISTLTIQRTEQRDSAMYRCASSSDRASSYEQYFGPGTRLTVT.

This clonotype was picked up a small number of times. V is TRBV5-5 and J is TRBJ2-4; 7 bases are a match to TRBD2. V dropped 4 bases and J dropped 0; count of bases not matched to a gene: 7. The CDR3 consists of 16 residues. Germline CDR1 and CDR2: SGHKS and YYEKEE (reference sequence). The CDR3 reads CASSRDGGLAKNIQYF. CDR3 DNA: TGTGCCAGCAGCAGGGACGGGGGGTTAGCCAAAAACATTCAGTACTTC.

This clonotype was observed a few times. V and J are TRBV12-3 or TRBV12-4 and TRBJ2-5; D unresolved. The CDR3 loop spans 18 amino acids. The V end was cut by 3 bases, the J end by 5 bases, with 25 bases between. In DNA, the CDR3 is TGTGCCAGCAGTTTTGGATACGGGCTGACCGTGGCTGTGGAGACCCAGTACTTC. Encoded protein: CASSFGYGLTVAVETQYF.

This clonotype appeared a few times. The chain couples TRBV20-1 to TRBJ2-3; TRBD2 is a possible D gene (7 bases). The CDR3 totals 11 residues. Looked up from germline, CDR1 is DFQATT and CDR2 is SNEGSKA (reference sequence). V lost 7 bases and J lost 4, with 9 bases in between. The CDR3 loop reads CSGGGPDTQYF. The CDR3 coding sequence is TGCAGTGGGGGGGGGCCAGATACGCAGTATTTT.

This clonotype was found many times. The chain uses TRBV4-1 and TRBJ2-7; D call uncertain. CDR3 length: 15 residues. The germline V and J ends were trimmed by 4 bases and 0 bases, with 13 bases remaining between them. Germline CDR1 and CDR2: MGHRA and YSYEKL. The CDR3 bases are TGCGCCAGCAGCCGATCCTCCTCGGGCTCCTACGAGCAGTACTTC. Protein: CASSRSSSGSYEQYF.

The chain links TRBV9 to TRBJ2-1; 7 positions agree with TRBD2. Germline V CDR1 and CDR2: SGDLS, YYNGEE. The CDR3 runs to 15 residues. V trimming: 0 bases; J trimming: 4 bases; junction bases outside the gene matches: 4. The CDR3 DNA is TGTGCCAGCAGCGTAGTTTCGGGAGGTTACAATGAGCAGTTCTTC. Translation gives CASSVVSGGYNEQFF.

In its sample, this clonotype was seen many times. The rearrangement links TRBV6-7 to TRBJ1-5; D is unclear. TRBV6-7 is sorted into the ORF group, with uncertain function. Between the trimmed V and J ends, which lost 4 bases and 2 bases, there was a span of 21 bases. This CDR3 comprises 18 residues. Here the CDR3 reads CASSSYSTIDGGNQPQHF. CDR3 nucleotides: TGTGCCAGCAGTTCCTATTCAACTATAGACGGGGGCAATCAGCCCCAGCATTTT.

V usage is TRBV11-3 and J usage is TRBJ2-7; 8 bases are shared with TRBD2. V lost 1 base and J lost 5; bases outside the gene matches: 4. Germline values: CDR1 SGHNT, CDR2 YENEEA. This CDR3 comprises 14 residues. DNA for the CDR3: TGTGCCAGCAGCTTAGGGCGGGAGGCCCACGAGCAGTACTTC. It translates to CASSLGREAHEQYF. Full variable domain (rest looked up from reference TRBV11-3 and TRBJ2-7): EAGVVQSPRYKIIEKKQPVAFWCNPISGHNTLYWYLQNLGQGPELLIRYENEEAVDDSQLPKDRFSAERLKGVDSTLKIQPAELGDSAVYLCASSLGREAHEQYFGPGTRLTVT.

This clonotype was detected a few times. The J gene is TRBJ2-6, the V gene TRBV6-1, with TRBD1 identical over 12 bases. The germline V gene has CDR1 MNHNS and CDR2 SASEGT. The CDR3 runs 21 residues. V trimming: 2 bases; J trimming: 0 bases; junction bases outside the gene matches: 11. The CDR3, as DNA: TGTGCCAGCAGTGAAAGATCCGGGACAGGGGGCCCTGGCTCTGGGGCCAACGTCCTGACTTTC. As protein: CASSERSGTGGPGSGANVLTF.

This clonotype was observed a few times. The chain is built from TRBV12-3 or TRBV12-4 and TRBJ2-6; possible D gene TRBD2, 6 bases. The CDR3 has 16 residues. Trimming removed 3 bases from V and 0 bases from J, with 9 bases in between. The CDR3 reads CASSFVGGSGANVLTF. The CDR3 DNA follows: TGTGCCAGCAGTTTTGTGGGGGGCTCTGGGGCCAACGTCCTGACTTTC.

The chain combines TRBV10-3 with TRBJ1-1; possible D gene TRBD1, 5 bases. V lost 8 bases, J lost 1 base, and 14 bases lay in between. This CDR3 region has 14 residues. The V gene's germline CDR1 is ENHRY and CDR2 SYGVKD. For the CDR3, the DNA is TGTGCCATCCGGGACTCCCTAAGGAACACTGAAGCTTTCTTT. Its translation is CAIRDSLRNTEAFF.

This clonotype was observed many times. The chain uses TRBV7-2 and TRBJ2-7; unclear D gene. CDR3 length: 14 residues. V was pared by 4 bases and J by 0 bases, with 10 bases between. The germline gives CDR1 SGHTA, CDR2 FQGNSA. CDR3 region: CASSSFADSYEQYF. The DNA of the CDR3 is TGTGCCAGCAGCTCTTTCGCCGACTCCTACGAGCAGTACTTC.